This T cell receptor beta chain was profiled in a study of CD8+CD57+ T cells in acquired aplastic anemia. Study results and caveats: CD8+CD57+ cells showed decreased diversity compared with total CD4+ and CD8+ cells in patients.

Concerning this clonotype: No antigen is known for it.

Germline CDR1 LNHDA, CDR2 SQIVND (reference sequence). V was clipped by 10 bases and J by 1 base; unmatched bases: 8. This CDR3 contains 15 residues. The template used for profiling TCR beta VDJ and CDR3 was genomic DNA. TCRdb analysed the reads with MiXCR anew, one entry per CDR3 protein. The sample lists around 21,000 distinct CDR3 sequences, approximately 37% occurring once. Patients picked for sequencing had shown CD8+CD57+ cell expansion detected by flow cytometry. Researchers bead-enriched CD8+CD57+ cells and obtained a mean 1.6 ug DNA. The clonotype originates from a human donor with aplastic anemia. The sequencing input was CD8+CD57+ T cells sorted from PBMCs. Subset: bead-enriched CD8+CD57+ effector memory T cells from SAA patients. This sequence joins TRBV19 and TRBJ1-5; 9 nucleotides agree with TRBD1. This chain's CDR3 is CATQLTGGSNQPQHF. CDR3 sequence (DNA): TGTGCCACCCAGTTGACAGGGGGAAGCAATCAGCCCCAGCATTTT.